The rows below give T cell receptor beta chains drawn from one sample of a study of CD8+ T cells in alopecia areata. Using immunoSEQ multiplex PCR, the repertoire was profiled, and TCRdb retains in-frame clones only, with some absent. The table has 95,000 to 120,000 clones, 45% to 60% seen once; the top ten hold roughly 25%. Material for sequencing was NKG2D-low CD8+ T cells sorted from blood. All receptors derive from a human donor with alopecia areata. Both conserved end residues are part of each CDR3. D genes are given only for firm matches. The size of a clone is reported for some rows only, either as once, few or many, or as a class for expanded clones.

J: TRBJ2-1; D: .; size: few; V: TRBV29-1; CDR3: CSVEGSTINEQFF; DNA: TGCAGCGTTGAGGGCAGTACGATCAATGAGCAGTTCTTC
J: TRBJ2-1; D: .; size: .; V: TRBV7-8; CDR3: CASSRPGQSNEQFF; DNA: TGTGCCAGCAGTAGACCCGGACAGAGCAATGAGCAGTTCTTC
J: TRBJ1-1; D: .; size: .; V: TRBV29-1; CDR3: CSVQTTGTYEAFF; DNA: TGCAGCGTTCAGACAACCGGGACATATGAAGCTTTCTTT
J: TRBJ2-1; D: TRBD2; size: .; V: TRBV11-2; CDR3: CASSSLTPASGIYEQFF; DNA: TGTGCCAGCAGCAGCTTAACCCCGGCTAGCGGGATTTATGAGCAGTTCTTC
J: TRBJ1-5; D: .; size: few; V: TRBV5-1; CDR3: CASSLGVFGNQPQHF; DNA: TGCGCCAGCAGCTTGGGCGTATTTGGCAATCAGCCCCAGCATTTT
J: TRBJ1-1; D: TRBD1; size: .; V: TRBV4-1; CDR3: CASSAHTGEADTEAFF; DNA: TGCGCCAGCAGCGCTCACACAGGGGAGGCGGACACTGAAGCTTTCTTT
J: TRBJ2-1; D: TRBD2; size: .; V: TRBV9; CDR3: CASSVEGDYVSYNEQFF; DNA: TGTGCCAGCAGCGTAGAAGGGGACTACGTGTCCTACAATGAGCAGTTCTTC
J: TRBJ2-7; D: TRBD1; size: .; V: TRBV27; CDR3: CASSPSAGDRGTYEQYF; DNA: TGTGCCAGCAGTCCCTCAGCCGGGGACAGGGGTACCTACGAGCAGTACTTC
J: TRBJ2-3; D: .; size: .; V: TRBV29-1; CDR3: CSVEDWASGTDTQYF; DNA: TGCAGCGTTGAAGATTGGGCTAGCGGCACAGATACGCAGTATTTT
J: TRBJ2-3; D: .; size: .; V: TRBV5-1; CDR3: CASSPGEFSTDTQYF; DNA: TGCGCCAGCAGTCCCGGAGAGTTCAGCACAGATACGCAGTATTTT